Given below is one T cell receptor (beta chain) in context. Antigen unknown. The CDR3 covers 15 residues. V lost 5 bases and J 0 bases, leaving 13 bases between the germline ends. Germline CDR1 LNHNV, CDR2 YYDKDF (reference sequence). The record originates from a study of shared clonotypes between healthy human individuals. Donors, without exception, were Caucasian adults residing in Nashville, Tennessee. A split of CD4+ cells into CD45RA+ naive and CD45RA-negative memory subsets was performed. Profiling relied on immunoSEQ multiplex PCR, and the TCRdb table lists in-frame clones only, not all of them. The sample shows under 650,000 clones, 95% to 97% of them seen only once. Findings and limits, study-wide: Four donors showed sharing of about 4.7% of naive CD4 clonotypes.

The sample consisted of naive CD4+ T cells sorted from blood. The subset here: CD45RA+ positively selected. V is TRBV15 and J is TRBJ1-2; a weak D match, TRBD1 (6 bases). This TCR derives from a woman younger than 45 in good health. The CDR3 DNA reads TGTGCCACCAGCCCTCGTAGGACAGCTAACTATGGCTACACCTTC. Translating gives CATSPRRTANYGYTF.